The next 22 T cell receptor beta chains were all read from a single sample in a study of shared clonotypes between healthy human individuals. Assay used: immunoSEQ multiplex PCR; TCRdb lists only in-frame clones, some missing. The sample holds millions of clones, approximately 95% seen once. Sequencing was performed on naive CD4+ T cells from PBMCs. Noted subset: CD45RA+ positively selected. The receptors come from a man aged 18 to 35 in good health. Some clones in this sample may be carry-over from other donors' samples.

This rearrangement joins TRBV7-2 to TRBJ1-5, with D perhaps TRBD1 (5 bases). CDR1 is SGHTA and CDR2 is FQGNSA in the germline V gene. The CDR3 is 16 amino acids. The V end lost 2 bases, the J end lost 0 bases, and 11 bases lay between the germline ends. CDR3 residues: CASSLQGSYSNQPQHF. The CDR3 region has the DNA TGTGCCAGCAGCTTACAGGGCAGTTATAGCAATCAGCCCCAGCATTTT.

The rearrangement links TRBV7-9 to TRBJ1-5; D is unclear. CDR1 is SEHNR, CDR2 FQNEAQ, per germline (reference sequence). Trimming cost V 4 bases and J 3 bases, with 10 bases left between them. CDR3 length equals 14 residues. CDR3 DNA sequence: TGTGCCAGCAGCTCCGGGGAGTTCAATCAGCCCCAGCATTTT. This sequence encodes CASSSGEFNQPQHF. Filled out from reference TRBV7-9 and TRBJ1-5, the complete variable domain reads DTGVSQNPRHKITKRGQNVTFRCDPISEHNRLYWYRQTLGQGPEFLTYFQNEAQLEKSRLLSDRFSAERPKGSFSTLEIQRTEQGDSAMYLCASSSGEFNQPQHFGDGTRLSIL.

This rearrangement joins TRBV6-5 to TRBJ2-7, with 7 nucleotides matching TRBD1. In germline, CDR1 is MNHEY, CDR2 SVGAGI. The ends lost 7 bases at V and 3 bases at J; junction bases unmatched: 12. The CDR3 length is 15 residues. The CDR3 is CASTSRSTGIYEQYF. CDR3 DNA: TGTGCCAGCACTTCCAGATCGACAGGGATCTACGAGCAGTACTTC.

This clone has only one observation. J is TRBJ2-5 and V is TRBV21-1. TRBV21-1 constitutes a pseudogene. The length of the CDR3 is 16 residues. CDR3 loop: CASTSTGGEDQETQYF. CDR3 nucleotide sequence: TGTGCCAGCACCTCGACAGGCGGGGAGGACCAAGAGACCCAGTACTTC.

CDR3 DNA sequence: TGTGCCACCAGCAGAGAAACGATAACCTACAATGAGCAGTTCTTC. Residues: CATSRETITYNEQFF. The J gene is TRBJ2-1, the V gene TRBV15; no definite D call. The CDR3 extends over 15 amino acids. Trimming shortened V by 0 bases and J by 2 bases, and 8 bases separated the two germline ends. CDR1 and CDR2 from the germline V gene are LNHNV and YYDKDF (reference sequence).

This chain joins TRBV18 and TRBJ2-2; a weak D match, TRBD1 (6 bases). Germline CDR1 reads KGHSH; CDR2 reads LQKENI. The CDR3 contains 15 residues. The ends were cut back, 4 bases at V and 1 base at J, with 10 bases in the middle. The CDR3 nucleotides read TGTGCCAGCTCACAGATGACAGGGAACACCGGGGAGCTGTTTTTT. Translation: CASSQMTGNTGELFF.

V is TRBV10-3 and J is TRBJ1-1; tentative D call: TRBD1 (6 bases). Trimming took 3 bases from V and 6 from J, leaving 11 bases between them. CDR3 length: 13 amino acids. Germline V gives CDR1 ENHRY, CDR2 SYGVKD. The CDR3 reads CAISDLEGAEAFF. The CDR3, as DNA: TGTGCCATCAGTGATTTAGAGGGGGCTGAAGCTTTCTTT.

This clone was seen only a few times. The chain recombines TRBV5-1 with TRBJ1-2, with 7 positions matching TRBD1. Germline V gene lookup returns CDR1 SGHRS and CDR2 YFSETQ. J gave up 7 bases and V 1 base, and 4 bases lay outside the gene matches. The CDR3 has 13 amino acids. The CDR3 sequence is CASSLTSGGGYTF. DNA for the CDR3: TGCGCCAGCAGCTTGACGTCAGGGGGTGGCTACACCTTC.

This chain connects TRBV7-2 to TRBJ2-2; D not certain. The V and J ends lost 1 base and 0 bases respectively, with 6 bases between them. The germline V gene encodes CDR1 SGHTA and CDR2 FQGNSA. This CDR3 contains 15 residues. Here the CDR3 reads CASSLGRPNTGELFF. The CDR3 DNA sequence: TGTGCCAGCAGCTTAGGGCGGCCGAACACCGGGGAGCTGTTTTTT.

The rearrangement uses TRBV7-2 and TRBJ2-5, with D unresolved. There are 15 residues in the CDR3. CDR1 and CDR2 (germline): SGHTA, FQGNSA. The germline V and J ends were trimmed by 3 bases and 0 bases, with 11 bases remaining between them. The CDR3 DNA is TGTGCCAGCAGCTTTACAGCCGGAAACCAAGAGACCCAGTACTTC. It encodes CASSFTAGNQETQYF. Filled out from reference TRBV7-2 and TRBJ2-5, the complete variable domain reads GAGVSQSPSNKVTEKGKDVELRCDPISGHTALYWYRQSLGQGLEFLIYFQGNSAPDKSGLPSDRFSAERTGGSVSTLTIQRTQQEDSAVYLCASSFTAGNQETQYFGPGTRLLVL.

The rearrangement joins TRBV11-2 to TRBJ2-2; TRBD2 matches 8 bases. The CDR3 length is 16 residues. Germline CDR1 reads SGHAT; CDR2 reads FQNNGV. V gave up 4 bases and J gave up 4 bases; unmatched junction bases: 8. Written as DNA, the CDR3 is TGTGCCAGCAGCTCCCCGGGAGGGCCTAGCACCGGGGAGCTGTTTTTT. Its translation: CASSSPGGPSTGELFF.

The V call is TRBV28, the J call TRBJ2-7; 7 nucleotides agree with TRBD2. Germline V gene sequence: CDR1 MDHEN, CDR2 SYDVKM. V was clipped by 8 bases and J by 0 bases; unmatched bases: 16. This CDR3 has 17 residues. CDR3 nucleotide sequence: TGTGCCAGCCCCCACCCCTGGATGGGGACTACCTCCTACGAGCAGTACTTC. Translation: CASPHPWMGTTSYEQYF.

The chain combines TRBV6-5 with TRBJ2-7, with TRBD1 identical over 8 bases. Germline values: CDR1 MNHEY, CDR2 SVGAGI. J was trimmed by 1 base and V by 6 bases; bases with no gene match: 8. The CDR3 spans 15 residues. As DNA, the CDR3 is TGTGCCAGCAGCCGACTAGGGACAGGATCCTACGAGCAGTACTTC. Translation: CASSRLGTGSYEQYF.

This clone has just a few counts. The V gene is TRBV30, the J gene TRBJ2-3; D ambiguous. With 4 bases removed from V and 7 bases from J, the gap between germline ends came to 12 bases. The germline gives CDR1 GTSNPN, CDR2 SVGIG (reference sequence). CDR3 size: 12 residues. The CDR3 region is CAWTPAGYTQYF. DNA of the CDR3: TGTGCCTGGACCCCGGCTGGCTATACGCAGTATTTT. The full variable domain, completed using reference TRBV30 and TRBJ2-3, is SQTIHQWPATLVQPVGSPLSLECTVEGTSNPNLYWYRQAAGRGLQLLFYSVGIGQISSEVPQNLSASRPQDRQFILSSKKLLLSDSGFYLCAWTPAGYTQYFGPGTRLTVL.

This rearrangement joins TRBV5-1 to TRBJ2-3, with 10 bases lining up with TRBD2. Trimming at V came to 4 bases and at J to 4 bases, leaving 3 bases not matched to a gene. This CDR3 contains 14 residues. CDR1 SGHRS and CDR2 YFSETQ come from the germline V gene. The DNA of the CDR3 is TGCGCCAGCAGCCTAAGCGGGAGGGCAGATACGCAGTATTTT. Its translation: CASSLSGRADTQYF.

J is TRBJ2-3 and V is TRBV28; D remains unclear. This CDR3 comprises 15 residues. V shed 6 bases and J shed 2 bases, with 15 bases lying between them. Germline loops: CDR1 MDHEN, CDR2 SYDVKM. CDR3 coding DNA: TGTGCCAGCAGGGAGAGTACCGACTTCACAGATACGCAGTATTTT. It translates to CASRESTDFTDTQYF.

The count of this clone is one. The gene calls are TRBV2 and TRBJ1-1; 9 nucleotides line up with TRBD1. V was clipped by 6 bases and J by 5 bases; unmatched bases: 7. CDR1 is SNHLY and CDR2 is FYNNEI in the germline V gene. The CDR3 is 14 residues long. The CDR3 reads CASSRGQGGTEAFF. The CDR3, as DNA: TGTGCCAGCAGCCGGGGACAGGGTGGTACTGAAGCTTTCTTT.

The chain combines TRBV5-1 with TRBJ2-1; 8 nucleotides match TRBD2. Trimming took 4 bases from V and 5 from J; bases not matched to a gene: 11. Germline-derived CDR1 and CDR2 are SGHRS and YFSETQ. The CDR3 has 16 residues. Here the CDR3 DNA reads TGCGCCAGCAGCCTCCTCGGGACTAGACTGAACAATGAGCAGTTCTTC. This codes for CASSLLGTRLNNEQFF.

The chain carries TRBV19 and TRBJ1-1; D not resolved. The CDR3 covers 16 residues. Trimming left V 0 bases short and J 1 base short, with 12 bases between. CDR1 is LNHDA, CDR2 SQIVND, per germline (reference sequence). CDR3 in amino acids: CASSIDPPGQNTEAFF. CDR3 coding DNA: TGTGCCAGTAGTATAGATCCCCCGGGCCAGAACACTGAAGCTTTCTTT.

This chain connects TRBV6-5 to TRBJ2-7; 7 bases are shared with TRBD1. CDR1 is MNHEY and CDR2 is SVGAGI in the germline V gene. This CDR3 has 14 amino acids. V lost 2 bases to trimming and J lost 5 bases; unmatched junction nucleotides: 6. In nucleotides, the CDR3 is TGTGCCAGCAGTTACAGACGGGACAGAAACGAGCAGTACTTC. Protein: CASSYRRDRNEQYF.

The V call is TRBV2, the J call TRBJ2-3; the D call may be TRBD1 or TRBD2 (6 bases each). There are 14 residues in the CDR3. The ends were cut back, 3 bases at V and 4 bases at J, with 11 bases in the middle. CDR1 and CDR2 from the germline V gene are SNHLY and FYNNEI. The CDR3 spells CASSDRRGADTQYF. The CDR3 DNA is TGTGCCAGCAGTGATCGGAGGGGGGCAGATACGCAGTATTTT.

Comment on this clone: Other DNA sequences of this sample code for an identical CDR3. The J gene is TRBJ2-6, the V gene TRBV25-1; D is uncertain. V was shortened by 4 bases and J by 4 bases, with 5 bases between the two germline ends. This CDR3 comprises 13 residues. Germline V gene lookup returns CDR1 MGHDK and CDR2 SYGVNS. The DNA for the CDR3 is TGTGCCAGCAGTGTCGCGGGGGCCAACGTCCTGACTTTC. Translating it yields CASSVAGANVLTF. Drawing the rest from reference TRBV25-1 and TRBJ2-6, the complete variable domain is EADIYQTPRYLVIGTGKKITLECSQTMGHDKMYWYQQDPGMELHLIHYSYGVNSTEKGDLSSESTVSRIRTEHFPLTLESARPSHTSQYLCASSVAGANVLTFGAGSRLTVL.